A single sample is the source of the 27 T cell receptor beta chains below, sequenced in a study of cytomegalovirus exposure and HLA in healthy donors. In the PCR, 60 Vbeta and 13 Jbeta primers were used. Using immunoSEQ multiplex PCR, the repertoire was profiled, and TCRdb retains in-frame clones only, with some absent. The sample consists of 160,000 or so clones, approximately 80% of them appearing once. Material for sequencing was PBMCs. The receptors stem from a woman between 18 and 29 years old in good health and CMV-seronegative.

This clone was counted between two and nine times. The chain recombines TRBV5-1 with TRBJ2-3, with TRBD2 identical over 7 bases. The CDR3 extends over 16 amino acids. The germline gives CDR1 SGHRS, CDR2 YFSETQ. V gave up 0 bases and J gave up 5 bases; unmatched junction bases: 9. The DNA of the CDR3 is TGCGCCAGCAGCTTGGTAACAGGCTCGGGGGGAGATACGCAGTATTTT. This gives the protein CASSLVTGSGGDTQYF.

The rearrangement links TRBV28 to TRBJ1-5; maybe TRBD1 (6 bases). With 1 base removed from V and 8 bases from J, the gap between germline ends came to 18 bases. Germline V lookup: CDR1 MDHEN, CDR2 SYDVKM. The CDR3 spans 16 residues. The CDR3 is CASSLFSLTSGEPQHF. CDR3 DNA: TGTGCCAGCAGTTTATTCAGTCTCACCTCAGGGGAGCCCCAGCATTTT.

The chain carries TRBV6-1 and TRBJ1-5; 9 positions match TRBD1. J lost 6 bases, V lost 8 bases, and 8 bases had no gene match. There are 14 residues in the CDR3. Germline CDR1 and CDR2: MNHNS and SASEGT. The CDR3 reads CASLMDRGGQPQHF. As DNA, the CDR3 is TGTGCCAGCTTGATGGACAGGGGAGGTCAGCCCCAGCATTTT.

The gene calls are TRBV7-6 and TRBJ1-4; 11 bases align to TRBD1. Germline V gene sequence: CDR1 SGHVS, CDR2 FNYEAQ. After removal of 6 bases from V and 0 bases from J, the junction contained 9 bases not matched to a gene. The CDR3 length is 18 residues. The CDR3: CASSPRDRGKTTNEKLFF. The CDR3, as DNA: TGTGCCAGCAGTCCAAGGGACAGGGGGAAGACAACTAATGAAAAACTGTTTTTT.

About this clone itself: A junction end diverges from the germline sequence, so it may reflect a read error. The rearrangement joins TRBV6-4 to TRBJ1-1, with unresolved D. This CDR3 spans 13 amino acids. CDR1 is MRHNA, CDR2 SNTAGT, per germline. Written as DNA, the CDR3 is TGTGCCAGCAGCCAGGAACCGAACACTGCAGCTTTCTTT. It is translated as CASSQEPNTAAFF.

This chain links TRBV7-9 with TRBJ1-4; 8 nucleotides align to TRBD1. The length of the CDR3 is 16 residues. V dropped 1 base and J dropped 8; count of bases not matched to a gene: 9. Germline values: CDR1 SEHNR, CDR2 FQNEAQ (reference sequence). The CDR3 nucleotides read TGTGCCAGCAGCTTAGGGCAGGGGGCGCGGGGCGAAAAACTGTTTTTT. Protein product: CASSLGQGARGEKLFF.

CDR3 loop: CASSLWWGVTDTQYF. The CDR3 bases are TGTGCCAGCAGTTTATGGTGGGGGGTCACAGATACGCAGTATTTT. The chain recombines TRBV27 with TRBJ2-3; D is possibly TRBD2 (6 bases). Germline V gives CDR1 MNHEY, CDR2 SMNVEV (reference sequence). The CDR3 is 15 residues long. V was shortened by 1 base and J by 2 bases, with 10 bases between the two germline ends.

J is TRBJ1-2 and V is TRBV7-9, with a weak D call TRBD1 (6 bases). Trimming removed 2 bases at V and 6 bases at J, with 13 bases between. This CDR3 is built from 14 residues. CDR1 and CDR2 from the germline V gene are SEHNR and FQNEAQ (reference sequence). CDR3 nucleotides: TGTGCCAGCAGCTTAACCGGACAGAACCATGGCTACACCTTC. Translated: CASSLTGQNHGYTF.

V is TRBV28 and J is TRBJ1-5; TRBD1 might be the D (5 bases). Deletions cut 1 base from V and 5 bases from J, with 9 bases between. Germline V gene lookup returns CDR1 MDHEN and CDR2 SYDVKM. This CDR3 region has 14 residues. This chain's CDR3 is CASSLSGGYQPQHF. The CDR3 nucleotides are TGTGCCAGCAGTTTATCCGGGGGATATCAGCCCCAGCATTTT.

This clone was detected a few times. The gene calls are TRBV7-9 and TRBJ2-1, with 8 positions matching TRBD1. CDR3 length: 14 amino acids. Trimming took 4 bases from V and 6 from J; bases not matched to a gene: 5. Per the germline V gene, CDR1 is SEHNR and CDR2 is FQNEAQ (reference sequence). DNA of the CDR3: TGTGCCAGCAGCTCAGACAGGGGATTCAATGAGCAGTTCTTC. Its translation is CASSSDRGFNEQFF.

V usage is TRBV21-1 and J usage is TRBJ2-7; the tabulated D call, TRBD1, remains unverified against the DNA. TRBV21-1 counts as a pseudogene. The CDR3 runs 15 residues. CDR3 residues: CASSATTGGLMGQYF. CDR3 bases: TGTGCCAGCAGCGCCACCACAGGGGGATTGATGGGGCAGTACTTC.

V gene TRBV7-3 combines with J gene TRBJ2-7; D is ambiguous. V was clipped by 3 bases and J by 0 bases, with 3 bases between them. The CDR3 runs 12 residues. CDR1 is SGHTA, CDR2 FQGTGA, per germline. The CDR3, as DNA: TGTGCCAGCAGCTTCAGCTCCTACGAGCAGTACTTC. It translates to CASSFSSYEQYF.

This chain joins TRBV4-1 and TRBJ2-7; possibly TRBD2 for D (5 bases). The CDR3 is made up of 13 amino acids. V was cut by 4 bases and J by 3 bases, with 10 bases left in between. Germline CDR1 is MGHRA and CDR2 is YSYEKL. CDR3 sequence reads: CASSPLGVYEQYF. The CDR3 coding sequence is TGCGCCAGCAGCCCCCTGGGAGTCTACGAGCAGTACTTC.

The chain uses TRBV19 and TRBJ2-2, with TRBD2 identical over 11 bases. V lost 8 bases to trimming and J lost 4 bases; unmatched junction nucleotides: 21. There are 20 residues in the CDR3. The V gene's germline CDR1 is LNHDA and CDR2 SQIVND (reference sequence). CDR3 DNA sequence: TGTGCCAGTTCCCCTGCTGTGGGACTAGCGGTCTTGGTGGGCACCGGGGAGCTGTTTTTT. It is translated as CASSPAVGLAVLVGTGELFF.

The chain is built from TRBV5-6 and TRBJ1-2; D gene ambiguous. Trimming pared 2 bases from V and 7 bases from J, leaving 6 bases between. The germline V gene has CDR1 SGHDT and CDR2 YYEEEE. The CDR3 extends over 11 amino acids. DNA for the CDR3: TGTGCCAGCAGCTTCCGACTTGGCTACACCTTC. Amino acids: CASSFRLGYTF.

This chain joins TRBV29-1 and TRBJ2-3; D possibly corresponds to TRBD2 (5 bases). Trimming removed 6 bases at V and 5 bases at J, with 6 bases between. The germline V gene encodes CDR1 SQVTM and CDR2 ANQGSEA. The CDR3 extends over 10 amino acids. The DNA for the CDR3 is TGCAGCGTCGGACTAGATACGCAGTATTTT. It specifies CSVGLDTQYF.

J is TRBJ2-5 and V is TRBV11-1, with 7 bases lining up with TRBD1. Germline CDR1 SGHAT, CDR2 FQDESV (reference sequence). The V gene end was trimmed by 1 base and the J gene end by 7 bases; junction bases not matched to a gene: 9. This CDR3 has 15 residues. The chain's CDR3 is CASSLENRGMGTQYF. DNA of the CDR3: TGTGCCAGCAGCTTAGAAAACAGGGGAATGGGGACCCAGTACTTC.

The V call is TRBV5-1, the J call TRBJ2-5; 7 bases are a match to TRBD1. Unmatched junction bases numbered 8, after V lost 0 bases and J lost 9 bases. The CDR3 is 14 amino acids. Germline V gives CDR1 SGHRS, CDR2 YFSETQ. As DNA, the CDR3 is TGCGCCAGCAGCTTGGGGGGACAGTCTCCGTCCCAGTACTTC. Its protein is CASSLGGQSPSQYF.

The rearrangement uses TRBV30 and TRBJ2-7, with D possibly TRBD1 on 5 matching bases. V was shortened by 0 bases and J by 2 bases, with 14 bases between the two germline ends. The length of the CDR3 is 15 residues. CDR1 and CDR2 (germline): GTSNPN, SVGIG (reference sequence). The CDR3 DNA is TGTGCCTGGAGTGTTCAGGGCAGAGCAACCTACGAGCAGTACTTC. Its protein is CAWSVQGRATYEQYF.

This chain uses TRBV5-4 with TRBJ2-2; D possibly corresponds to TRBD1 (5 bases). Looked up from germline, CDR1 is SGHNT and CDR2 is YYREEE (reference sequence). Trimming took 4 bases from V and 1 from J, leaving 8 bases between them. The CDR3 is made up of 14 amino acids. DNA of the CDR3: TGTGCCAGCAGCGAAACAGGGAACACCGGGGAGCTGTTTTTT. Residues: CASSETGNTGELFF.

This clone was seen only once. The genes are TRBV27 and TRBJ1-1; D is ambiguous. This CDR3 contains 13 residues. Trimming left V 5 bases short and J 0 bases short, with 7 bases between. The germline V gene has CDR1 MNHEY and CDR2 SMNVEV (reference sequence). The CDR3 nucleotides are TGTGCCAGCAGTAGGAGAATGAACACTGAAGCTTTCTTT. This translates into CASSRRMNTEAFF.

CDR3 coding DNA: TGTGCCAGCAGCCCGGGACTAGGGCGGACCGATACGCAGTATTTT. This gives the protein CASSPGLGRTDTQYF. This chain links TRBV7-2 with TRBJ2-3, with 8 bases matching TRBD2. Germline CDR1 and CDR2: SGHTA and FQGNSA. Trimming at V came to 5 bases and at J to 6 bases, leaving 10 bases not matched to a gene. The CDR3 is 15 residues long.

This chain connects TRBV18 to TRBJ2-5; perhaps TRBD1 as D (6 bases). V was pared by 4 bases and J by 1 base, with 13 bases between. This CDR3 contains 15 residues. Germline CDR1 is KGHSH and CDR2 is LQKENI. As DNA, the CDR3 is TGTGCCAGCTCACGTCGCCAGGGGATCCAAGAGACCCAGTACTTC. Translating gives CASSRRQGIQETQYF. Looking up the rest from reference TRBV18 and TRBJ2-5 gives the full variable domain: NAGVMQNPRHLVRRRGQEARLRCSPMKGHSHVYWYRQLPEEGLKFMVYLQKENIIDESGMPKERFSAEFPKEGPSILRIQQVVRGDSAAYFCASSRRQGIQETQYFGPGTRLLVL.

The chain is built from TRBV28 and TRBJ2-1, with 8 bases matching TRBD1. V gave up 1 base and J gave up 7 bases; unmatched junction bases: 6. The V gene's germline CDR1 is MDHEN and CDR2 SYDVKM. The CDR3 is 15 residues long. CDR3 in DNA: TGTGCCAGCAGTTTATCCCCGGACAGGGTTAATGAGCAGTTCTTC. This translates into CASSLSPDRVNEQFF.

In DNA, the CDR3 is TGTGCCAGCAGTTACTCGAGTGTAGGGGGTGGACTGTTTTTT. This sequence encodes CASSYSSVGGGLFF. The chain combines TRBV6-5 with TRBJ1-4; D might be TRBD1 (6 bases). Trimming removed 0 bases at V and 13 bases at J, with 15 bases between. The CDR3 has 14 residues. Germline assignment: CDR1 MNHEY and CDR2 SVGAGI.

This clone was found once. The chain combines TRBV6-5 with TRBJ2-3, with a possible D match to TRBD2 (5 bases). The CDR3 loop spans 14 amino acids. With 6 bases removed from V and 3 bases from J, the gap between germline ends came to 13 bases. In germline, CDR1 is MNHEY, CDR2 SVGAGI. The CDR3 nucleotides are TGTGCCAGCAGCCCAGTCGGGGAGACAGATACGCAGTATTTT. Its translation is CASSPVGETDTQYF.

The chain employs TRBV11-2 and TRBJ1-1, with D tentatively TRBD1 (6 bases). This CDR3 has 14 residues. Germline loops: CDR1 SGHAT, CDR2 FQNNGV. Trimming took 5 bases from V and 5 from J, leaving 15 bases between them. The CDR3 nucleotides are TGTGCCAGCAGCCCGATCAGGGGATGGACTGAAGCTTTCTTT. It translates to CASSPIRGWTEAFF.